This T cell receptor (beta chain) was profiled in a study of OX40 agonist ivuxolimab in advanced cancers. Germline assignment: CDR1 SGHTA and CDR2 FQGNSA. V shed 5 bases and J shed 4 bases, with 12 bases lying between them. The CDR3 consists of 13 residues. The table came from immunoSEQ multiplex PCR; TCRdb's copy has only in-frame clones and leaves some out. The repertoire has fewer than 90,000 clones, around nine tenths of them found once; the top ten carry approximately 2.5%. Sequencing used CD4+ or CD8+ T cells sorted from blood, obtained in a trial of the OX40 agonist ivuxolimab. The V call is TRBV7-2, the J call TRBJ2-7, with D possibly matching TRBD2 (6 bases). This sequence originates from an adult with an advanced solid tumor such as melanoma, head and neck, liver or kidney cancer. The CDR3: CASSLGLRYEQYF. CDR3 nucleotide sequence: TGTGCCAGCAGCCTGGGACTTCGATACGAGCAGTACTTC.